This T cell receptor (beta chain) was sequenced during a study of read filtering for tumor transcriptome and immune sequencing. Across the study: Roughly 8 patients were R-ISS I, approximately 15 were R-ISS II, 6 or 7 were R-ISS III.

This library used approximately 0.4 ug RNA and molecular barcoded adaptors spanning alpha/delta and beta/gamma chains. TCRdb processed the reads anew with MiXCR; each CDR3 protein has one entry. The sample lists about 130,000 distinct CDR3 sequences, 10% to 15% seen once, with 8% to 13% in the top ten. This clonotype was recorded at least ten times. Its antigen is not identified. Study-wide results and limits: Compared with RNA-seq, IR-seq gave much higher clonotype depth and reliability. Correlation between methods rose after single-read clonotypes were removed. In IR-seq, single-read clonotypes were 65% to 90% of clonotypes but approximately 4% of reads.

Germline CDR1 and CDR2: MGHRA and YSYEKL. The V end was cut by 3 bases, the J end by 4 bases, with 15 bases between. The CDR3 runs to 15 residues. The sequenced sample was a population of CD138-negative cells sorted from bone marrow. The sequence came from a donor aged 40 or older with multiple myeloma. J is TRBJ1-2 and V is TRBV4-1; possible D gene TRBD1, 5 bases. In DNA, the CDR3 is TGCGCCAGCAGCCATCCCGGGGCGGTCGGCTATGGCTACACCTTC. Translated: CASSHPGAVGYGYTF.